This is a list of T cell receptor beta chains from one sample in a study of regulatory T cells in long-lasting Graves disease. TCRdb processed the multiplex PCR reads anew with MiXCR; each CDR3 protein has one entry. The sample comprises approximately 400,000 distinct CDR3 sequences, roughly a quarter of which are singletons, and about a quarter rests with the top ten. Sequencing used peripheral blood mononuclear cells (PBMCs), obtained when the disease was refractory, from a patient treated with antithyroid drugs. The receptors originated from a female donor with Graves disease. The CDR3 runs from the conserved cysteine through the conserved F or W. Each record gives: V gene, clone size, J gene, D gene, CDR3 protein, CDR3 DNA. D genes are given only for firm matches. Rows give clone size only sometimes, using once, few, many, or a class for an expanded clone.

>TRBV6-2/TRBV6-3|-|TRBJ1-5|-
CASIPGVGQPQHF
TGTGCCAGCATTCCAGGGGTCGGGCAGCCCCAGCATTTT
>TRBV27|-|TRBJ2-2|TRBD1
CASTWTGTRSELFF
TGTGCCAGCACCTGGACAGGGACGCGGTCGGAGCTGTTTTTT
>TRBV5-6|few|TRBJ2-2|-
CASRKTTNTGELFF
TGTGCCAGCAGGAAAACAACGAACACCGGGGAGCTGTTTTTT
>TRBV20-1|-|TRBJ2-7|-
CSARSRGISSYEQYF
TGCAGTGCTAGGAGCCGGGGGATTAGCTCCTACGAGCAGTACTTC
>TRBV18|-|TRBJ1-1|-
CASSPVGVLNTEAFF
TGTGCCAGCTCACCAGTTGGGGTGCTGAACACTGAAGCTTTCTTT
>TRBV6-2/TRBV6-3|-|TRBJ2-7|TRBD2
CASHRNSGRYEQYF
TGTGCCAGCCATAGAAATAGCGGGAGGTACGAGCAGTACTTC
>TRBV5-1|-|TRBJ2-3|TRBD2
CASSTGGFGDTQYF
TGCGCCAGCAGTACGGGAGGATTTGGGGATACGCAGTATTTT
>TRBV20-1|-|TRBJ2-7|TRBD1
CSARDGRTGGNEQYF
TGCAGTGCTAGAGATGGGCGGACAGGGGGCAACGAGCAGTACTTC
>TRBV28|many|TRBJ1-2|-
CASSLVQPSNYGYTF
TGTGCCAGCAGTTTAGTACAGCCTTCTAACTATGGCTACACCTTC
>TRBV2|many|TRBJ2-7|TRBD2
CASSPRTSGEQYF
TGTGCCAGCAGTCCCCGGACTAGCGGCGAGCAGTACTTC
>TRBV6-2/TRBV6-3|-|TRBJ1-5|TRBD1
CASSGQGQYGNQPQHF
TGTGCCAGCAGCGGACAGGGGCAGTATGGCAATCAGCCCCAGCATTTT
>TRBV29-1|few|TRBJ1-1|-
CSVRDGDTEAFF
TGCAGCGTGAGGGATGGAGACACTGAAGCTTTCTTT
>TRBV7-9|-|TRBJ2-7|-
CASSSTEAGEQYF
TGTGCCAGCAGCTCGACAGAGGCGGGCGAGCAGTACTTC
>TRBV11-1|many|TRBJ2-4|-
CASKSALAKNIQYF
TGTGCCAGCAAGTCAGCCCTAGCCAAAAACATTCAGTACTTC
>TRBV30|many|TRBJ1-1|-
CALGSAEAFF
TGTGCCCTTGGGAGCGCTGAAGCTTTCTTT
>TRBV9|few|TRBJ2-7|-
CASSPTISYEQYF
TGTGCCAGCAGTCCTACCATCTCCTACGAGCAGTACTTC
>TRBV5-1|few|TRBJ2-2|-
CASSLASVRELFF
TGCGCCAGCAGCTTGGCCAGTGTCCGGGAGCTGTTTTTT
>TRBV27|-|TRBJ2-1|TRBD1
CASKAQGIDYNEQFF
TGTGCCAGCAAAGCACAGGGGATCGACTACAATGAGCAGTTCTTC
>TRBV2|many|TRBJ2-7|TRBD2
CATRSEVVSGLAGYSYEQYF
TGTGCCACCCGATCGGAAGTCGTCTCGGGACTAGCGGGATACTCCTACGAGCAGTACTTC
>TRBV20-1|many|TRBJ1-2|-
CSAQRGEGGYTF
TGCAGTGCCCAGAGGGGGGAAGGTGGCTACACCTTC
>TRBV30|many|TRBJ1-5|TRBD1
CAWSRTGTGADSNQPQHF
TGTGCCTGGAGTCGAACCGGGACAGGGGCCGATAGCAATCAGCCCCAGCATTTT
>TRBV19|few|TRBJ2-2|TRBD2
CASSIVGRGPNTGELFF
TGTGCCAGTAGTATAGTAGGGAGGGGCCCGAACACCGGGGAGCTGTTTTTT
>TRBV11-2|-|TRBJ2-5|-
CASSHRRLRETQYF
TGTGCCAGCAGCCACAGGAGACTCCGAGAGACCCAGTACTTC
>TRBV29-1|-|TRBJ2-2|TRBD2
CSVGGLAGTGELFF
TGCAGCGTCGGGGGACTAGCGGGGACCGGGGAGCTGTTTTTT
>TRBV29-1|many|TRBJ1-2|TRBD1
CSVEGRDRAPFYGYTF
TGCAGCGTTGAGGGTCGGGACAGGGCGCCCTTCTATGGCTACACCTTC